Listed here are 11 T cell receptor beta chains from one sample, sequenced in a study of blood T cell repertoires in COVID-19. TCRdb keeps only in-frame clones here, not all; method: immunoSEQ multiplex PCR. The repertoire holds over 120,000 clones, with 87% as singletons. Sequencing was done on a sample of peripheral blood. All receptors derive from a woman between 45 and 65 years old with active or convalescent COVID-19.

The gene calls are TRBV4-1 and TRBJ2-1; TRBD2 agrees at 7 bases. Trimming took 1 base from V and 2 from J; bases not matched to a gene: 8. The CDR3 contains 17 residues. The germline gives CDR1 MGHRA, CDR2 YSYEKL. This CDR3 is CASSQVLASGTYNEQFF. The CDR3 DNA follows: TGCGCCAGCAGCCAAGTCCTGGCAAGCGGGACCTACAATGAGCAGTTCTTC.

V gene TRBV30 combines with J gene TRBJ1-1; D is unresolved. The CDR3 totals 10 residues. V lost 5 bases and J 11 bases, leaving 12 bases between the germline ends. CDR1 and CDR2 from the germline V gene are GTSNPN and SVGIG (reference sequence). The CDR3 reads CAWGEVNAFF. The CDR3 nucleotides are TGTGCCTGGGGGGAGGTAAACGCTTTCTTT. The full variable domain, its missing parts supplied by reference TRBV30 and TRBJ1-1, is SQTIHQWPATLVQPVGSPLSLECTVEGTSNPNLYWYRQAAGRGLQLLFYSVGIGQISSEVPQNLSASRPQDRQFILSSKKLLLSDSGFYLCAWGEVNAFFGQGTRLTVV.

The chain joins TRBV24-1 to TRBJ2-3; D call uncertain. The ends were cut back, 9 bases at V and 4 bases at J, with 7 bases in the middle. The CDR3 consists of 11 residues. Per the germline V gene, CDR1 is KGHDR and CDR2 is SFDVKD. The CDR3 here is CATGSSDTQYF. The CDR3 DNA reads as TGTGCCACCGGTAGTTCAGATACGCAGTATTTT.

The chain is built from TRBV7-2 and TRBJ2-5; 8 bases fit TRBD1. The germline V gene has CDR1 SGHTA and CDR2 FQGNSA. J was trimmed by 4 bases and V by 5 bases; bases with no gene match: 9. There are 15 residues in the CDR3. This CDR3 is CASSPRTGTRETQYF. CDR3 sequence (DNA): TGTGCCAGCAGCCCTAGGACAGGGACGAGAGAGACCCAGTACTTC.

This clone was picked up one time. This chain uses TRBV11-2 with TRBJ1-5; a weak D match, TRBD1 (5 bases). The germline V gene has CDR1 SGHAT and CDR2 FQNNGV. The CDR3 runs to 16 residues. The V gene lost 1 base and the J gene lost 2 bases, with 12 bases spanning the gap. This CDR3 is CASSLGGTGGNQPQHF. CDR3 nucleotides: TGTGCCAGCAGCTTAGGCGGGACCGGGGGCAATCAGCCCCAGCATTTT.

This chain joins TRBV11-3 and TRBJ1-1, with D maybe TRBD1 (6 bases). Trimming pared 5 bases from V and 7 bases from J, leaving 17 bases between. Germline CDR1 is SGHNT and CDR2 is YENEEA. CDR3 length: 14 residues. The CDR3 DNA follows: TGTGCCAGCAGCCCGGGGGGGCCCGGAGGTGAAGCTTTCTTT. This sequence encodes CASSPGGPGGEAFF.

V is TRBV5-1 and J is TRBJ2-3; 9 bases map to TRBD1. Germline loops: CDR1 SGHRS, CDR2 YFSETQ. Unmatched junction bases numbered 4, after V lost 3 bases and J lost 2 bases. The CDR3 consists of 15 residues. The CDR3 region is CASSSTGGDTDTQYF. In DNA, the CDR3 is TGCGCCAGCAGCTCCACAGGGGGCGACACAGATACGCAGTATTTT.

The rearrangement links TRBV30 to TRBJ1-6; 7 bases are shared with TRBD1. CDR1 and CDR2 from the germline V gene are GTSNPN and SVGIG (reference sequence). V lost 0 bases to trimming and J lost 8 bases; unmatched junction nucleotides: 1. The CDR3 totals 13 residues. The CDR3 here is CAWSVQGDSPLHF. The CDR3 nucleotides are TGTGCCTGGAGTGTTCAGGGGGATTCACCCCTCCACTTT.

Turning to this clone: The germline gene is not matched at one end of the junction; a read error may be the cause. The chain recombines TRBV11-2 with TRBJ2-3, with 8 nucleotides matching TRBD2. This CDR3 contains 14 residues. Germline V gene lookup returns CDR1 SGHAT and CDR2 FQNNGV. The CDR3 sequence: CASRLAGSTDTQYF. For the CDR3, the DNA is TGTGCCAGCAGGTTAGCGGGAAGCACAGATACGCAGTATTTT.

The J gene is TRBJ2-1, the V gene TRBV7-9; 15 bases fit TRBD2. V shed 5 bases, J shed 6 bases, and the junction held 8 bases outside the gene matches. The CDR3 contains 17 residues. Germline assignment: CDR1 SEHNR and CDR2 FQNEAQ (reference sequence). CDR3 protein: CASSTTGLAGGGNEQFF. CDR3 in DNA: TGTGCCAGCAGCACTACTGGACTAGCGGGAGGGGGCAATGAGCAGTTCTTC.

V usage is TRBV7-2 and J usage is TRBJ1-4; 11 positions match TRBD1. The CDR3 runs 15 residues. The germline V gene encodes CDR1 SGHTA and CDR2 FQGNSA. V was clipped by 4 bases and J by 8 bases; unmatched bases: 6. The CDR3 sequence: CASSSLGTGGEKLFF. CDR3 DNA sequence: TGTGCCAGCAGCTCACTCGGGACAGGGGGGGAAAAACTGTTTTTT. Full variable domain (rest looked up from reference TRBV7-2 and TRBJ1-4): GAGVSQSPSNKVTEKGKDVELRCDPISGHTALYWYRQSLGQGLEFLIYFQGNSAPDKSGLPSDRFSAERTGGSVSTLTIQRTQQEDSAVYLCASSSLGTGGEKLFFGSGTQLSVL.